The TCR beta chain under discussion was sequenced for a study of molecular identifiers for immune sequencing clone quantification. The germline V gene encodes CDR1 LGHDT and CDR2 YNNKEL (reference sequence). J lost 1 base, V lost 0 bases, and 6 bases had no gene match. The CDR3 contains 17 residues. Construction of naive CD8 libraries employed about 19,000 to 1,000,000 sorted cells together with 10%, 30% or 50% RNA. Generation of bulk TCR libraries relied on previously described methods and listed TCR primers. TCRdb re-analysed the PCR reads in MiXCR, keeping a single row per CDR3 protein. The table lists under 600,000 distinct CDR3 sequences, approximately 25% of them singletons.

Sequencing input: naive CD8+ T cells from blood, with Jurkat cell RNA spiked in. Subset indicated: FACS-sorted CD8+CD4-CCR7+CD45RA+ naive T cells. This sequence joins TRBV3-1 and TRBJ1-1; 9 bases line up with TRBD1. This receptor was taken from a human donor in good health. Some libraries in this study had Jurkat cell RNA spiked in. The CDR3 reads CASSQDLGQGWNTEAFF. The CDR3 DNA reads as TGTGCCAGCAGCCAAGATCTGGGACAGGGATGGAACACTGAAGCTTTCTTT.